The entry that follows covers one TCR beta chain sequence. Its target is not known. The record originates from a study of human CD8 memory T cell subsets. Study-wide findings and caveats: Chao1 estimates hinted that stem-like memory T cells outstripped precursor exhausted T cells in diversity. The study sequenced T cell receptor beta chains alone.

Healthy-donor buffy coats yielded the PBMC. Production of TCR beta libraries used UMI-labeled 5' RACE as the method. TCRdb re-called the 5' RACE reads and shows each CDR3 protein once, DNA omitted. The sample includes some 4,100 distinct CDR3 sequences. The specimen sequenced was CD8+ T cells from PBMCs. The clonotype originates from a human donor in good health.

CDR3: CASRRDRLAPRHEQYF. J is TRBJ2-7 and V is TRBV6-2 or TRBV6-3; the TCRdb D gene call, TRBD2, has no DNA to confirm it. Per germline, CDR1 MNHEY and CDR2 SVGEGT. CDR3 length equals 16 residues.